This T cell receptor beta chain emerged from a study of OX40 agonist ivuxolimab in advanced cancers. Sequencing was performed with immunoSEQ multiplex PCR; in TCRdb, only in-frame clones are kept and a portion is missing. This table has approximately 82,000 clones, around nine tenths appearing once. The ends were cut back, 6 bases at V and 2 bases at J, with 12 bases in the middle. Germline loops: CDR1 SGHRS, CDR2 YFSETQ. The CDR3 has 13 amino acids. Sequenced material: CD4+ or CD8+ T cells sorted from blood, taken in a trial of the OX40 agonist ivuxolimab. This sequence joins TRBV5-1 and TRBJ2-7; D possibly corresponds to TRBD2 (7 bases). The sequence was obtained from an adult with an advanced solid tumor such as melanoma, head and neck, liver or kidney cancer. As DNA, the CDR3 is TGCGCCAGCACCCGAGGGGGGGCCTACGAGCAGTACTTC. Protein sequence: CASTRGGAYEQYF.